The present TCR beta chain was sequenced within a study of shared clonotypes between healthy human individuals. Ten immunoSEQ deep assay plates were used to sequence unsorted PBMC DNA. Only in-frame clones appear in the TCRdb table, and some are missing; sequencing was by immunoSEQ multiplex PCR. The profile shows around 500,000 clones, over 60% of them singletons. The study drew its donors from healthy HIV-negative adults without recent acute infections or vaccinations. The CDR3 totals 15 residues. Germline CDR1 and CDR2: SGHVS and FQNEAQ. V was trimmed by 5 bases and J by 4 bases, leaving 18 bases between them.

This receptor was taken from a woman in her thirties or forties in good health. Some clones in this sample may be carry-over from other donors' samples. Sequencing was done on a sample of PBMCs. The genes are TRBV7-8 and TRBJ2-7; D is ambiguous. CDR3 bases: TGTGCCAGCAGCCCCCCCTTGTCGAGGATGTACGAGCAGTACTTC. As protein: CASSPPLSRMYEQYF. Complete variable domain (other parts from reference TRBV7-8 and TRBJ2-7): GAGVSQSPRYKVAKRGQDVALRCDPISGHVSLFWYQQALGQGPEFLTYFQNEAQLDKSGLPSDRFFAERPEGSVSTLKIQRTQQEDSAVYLCASSPPLSRMYEQYFGPGTRLTVT.